This TCR beta chain was recorded in a study of shared clonotypes between healthy human individuals. Study-level findings and limits: Sharing across a few donors was seen in 4% to 5% of naive CD4 clonotypes.

The CDR3 is made up of 16 amino acids. Looked up from germline, CDR1 is LNHDA and CDR2 is SQIVND (reference sequence). Trimming pared 7 bases from V and 5 bases from J, leaving 21 bases between. About this clone: Its antigen is still unknown.

In the original processing: With immunoSEQ giving junction-only sequences and no quality scores, filtering differed. The data were produced by immunoSEQ multiplex PCR, yet TCRdb's version contains in-frame clones alone and is incomplete. V and J calls and clone size are given by that table; D and trimming were obtained from the DNA. The table lists about 600,000 clones, 95% to 98% of them singletons. CD8 cells classed as naive were CD45RO-negative and positively selected for CCR7, excluding terminally differentiated effector memory CD45RA+ cells. The sample consisted of naive CD8+ T cells sorted from blood. V gene TRBV19 combines with J gene TRBJ1-5, with D unclear. This clonotype was sampled from a young man in good health. CDR3 nucleotide sequence: TGTGCCAGTATTTTTGGGCAGGACCTGTGCGATCAGCCCCAGCATTTT. As protein: CASIFGQDLCDQPQHF.